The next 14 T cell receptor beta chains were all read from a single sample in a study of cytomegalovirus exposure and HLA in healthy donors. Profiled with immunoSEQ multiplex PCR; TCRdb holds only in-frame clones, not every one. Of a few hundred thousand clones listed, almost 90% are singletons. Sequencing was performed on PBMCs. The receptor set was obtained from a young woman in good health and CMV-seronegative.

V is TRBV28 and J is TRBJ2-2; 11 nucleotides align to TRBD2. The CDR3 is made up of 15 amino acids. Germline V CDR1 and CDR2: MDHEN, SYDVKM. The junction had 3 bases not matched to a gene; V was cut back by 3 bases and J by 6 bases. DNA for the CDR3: TGTGCCAGCAGTTTTTTAGCGGGGGGGCCCGGGGAGCTGTTTTTT. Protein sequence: CASSFLAGGPGELFF.

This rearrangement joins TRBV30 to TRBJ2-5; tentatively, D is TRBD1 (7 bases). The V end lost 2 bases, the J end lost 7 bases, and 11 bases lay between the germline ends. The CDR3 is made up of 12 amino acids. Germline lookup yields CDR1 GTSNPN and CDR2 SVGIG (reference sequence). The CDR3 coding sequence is TGTGCCTGGAGTCGCCAGGGGGGGACCCAGTACTTC. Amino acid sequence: CAWSRQGGTQYF.

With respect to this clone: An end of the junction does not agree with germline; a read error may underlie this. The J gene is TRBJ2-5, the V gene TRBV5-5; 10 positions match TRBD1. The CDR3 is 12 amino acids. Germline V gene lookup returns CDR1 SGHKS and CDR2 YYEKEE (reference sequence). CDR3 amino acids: CASRQPGQGNHF. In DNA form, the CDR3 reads TGTGCCAGCAGACAACCGGGACAGGGGAACCACTTC.

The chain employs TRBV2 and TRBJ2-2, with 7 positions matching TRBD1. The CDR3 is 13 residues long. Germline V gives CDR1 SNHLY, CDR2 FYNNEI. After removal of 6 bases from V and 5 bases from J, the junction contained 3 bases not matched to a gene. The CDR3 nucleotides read TGTGCCAGCAGAGGGACAGAGACCGGGGAGCTGTTTTTT. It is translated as CASRGTETGELFF. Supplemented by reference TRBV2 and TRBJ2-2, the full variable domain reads EPEVTQTPSHQVTQMGQEVILRCVPISNHLYFYWYRQILGQKVEFLVSFYNNEISEKSEIFDDQFSVERPDGSNFTLKIRSTKLEDSAMYFCASRGTETGELFFGEGSRLTVL.

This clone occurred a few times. The CDR3 DNA is TGCGCCAGCAGCCCTGGACAGGGGGAGAATTCACCCCTCCACTTT. This codes for CASSPGQGENSPLHF. The V and J genes are TRBV5-1 and TRBJ1-6, with TRBD1 identical over 10 bases. Unmatched junction bases numbered 5, after V lost 4 bases and J lost 7 bases. Per germline, CDR1 SGHRS and CDR2 YFSETQ. The CDR3 has 15 residues. Variable domain in full (rest from reference TRBV5-1 and TRBJ1-6): KAGVTQTPRYLIKTRGQQVTLSCSPISGHRSVSWYQQTPGQGLQFLFEYFSETQRNKGNFPGRFSGRQFSNSRSEMNVSTLELGDSALYLCASSPGQGENSPLHFGNGTRLTVT.

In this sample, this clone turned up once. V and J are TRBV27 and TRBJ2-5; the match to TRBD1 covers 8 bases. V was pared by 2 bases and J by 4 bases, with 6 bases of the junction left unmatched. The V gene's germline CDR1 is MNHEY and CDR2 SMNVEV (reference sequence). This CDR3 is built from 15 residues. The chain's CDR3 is CASSLGWTGRETQYF. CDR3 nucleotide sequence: TGTGCCAGCAGTTTAGGATGGACAGGGCGAGAGACCCAGTACTTC.

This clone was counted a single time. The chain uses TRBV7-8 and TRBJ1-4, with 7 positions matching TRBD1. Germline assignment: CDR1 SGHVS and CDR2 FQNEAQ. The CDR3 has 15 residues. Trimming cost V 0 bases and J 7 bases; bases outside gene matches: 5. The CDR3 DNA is TGTGCCAGCAGCTTAGCAGGGGGCGGTCGTGAAAAACTGTTTTTT. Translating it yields CASSLAGGGREKLFF.

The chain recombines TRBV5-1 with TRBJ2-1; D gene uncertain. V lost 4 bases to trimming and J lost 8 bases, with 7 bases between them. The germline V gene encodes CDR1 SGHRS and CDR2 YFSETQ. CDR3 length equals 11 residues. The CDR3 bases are TGCGCCAGCAGCCTAGGTCATGAGCAGTTCTTC. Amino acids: CASSLGHEQFF.

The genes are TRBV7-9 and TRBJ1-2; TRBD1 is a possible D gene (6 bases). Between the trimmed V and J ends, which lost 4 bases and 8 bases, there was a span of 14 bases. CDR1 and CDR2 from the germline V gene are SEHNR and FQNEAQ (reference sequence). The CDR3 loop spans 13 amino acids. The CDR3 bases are TGTGCCAGCAGCTACAGGGATCTTGGGGGCTACACCTTC. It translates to CASSYRDLGGYTF.

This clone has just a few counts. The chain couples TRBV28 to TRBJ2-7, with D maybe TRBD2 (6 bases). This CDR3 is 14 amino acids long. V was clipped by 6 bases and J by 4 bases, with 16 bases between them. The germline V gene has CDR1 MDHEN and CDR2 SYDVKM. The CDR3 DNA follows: TGTGCCAGCAGCGCGCTAGCGAATTCGTACGAGCAGTACGTC. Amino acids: CASSALANSYEQYV.

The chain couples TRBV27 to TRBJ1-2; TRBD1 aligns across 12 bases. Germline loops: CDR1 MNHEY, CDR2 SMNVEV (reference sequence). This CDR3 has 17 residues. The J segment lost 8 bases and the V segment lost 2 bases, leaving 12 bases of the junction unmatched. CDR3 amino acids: CASSLEGQGAMESGYTF. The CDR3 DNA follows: TGTGCCAGCAGTTTAGAGGGACAGGGGGCAATGGAGTCCGGCTACACCTTC.

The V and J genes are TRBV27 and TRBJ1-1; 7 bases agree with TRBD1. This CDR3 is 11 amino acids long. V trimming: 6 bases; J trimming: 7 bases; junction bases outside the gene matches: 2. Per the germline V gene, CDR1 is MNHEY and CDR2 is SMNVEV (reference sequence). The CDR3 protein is CASSDRVEAFF. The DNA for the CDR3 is TGTGCCAGCAGCGACAGGGTTGAAGCTTTCTTT.

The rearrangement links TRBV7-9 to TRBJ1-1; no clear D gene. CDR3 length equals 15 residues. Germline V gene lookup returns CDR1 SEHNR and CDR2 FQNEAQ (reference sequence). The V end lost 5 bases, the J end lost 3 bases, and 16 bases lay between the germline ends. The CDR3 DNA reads TGTGCCAGCAGCGCCCACCGGGATCTCGACACTGAAGCTTTCTTT. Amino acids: CASSAHRDLDTEAFF. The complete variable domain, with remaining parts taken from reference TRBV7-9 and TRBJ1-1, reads DTGVSQNPRHKITKRGQNVTFRCDPISEHNRLYWYRQTLGQGPEFLTYFQNEAQLEKSRLLSDRFSAERPKGSFSTLEIQRTEQGDSAMYLCASSAHRDLDTEAFFGQGTRLTVV.

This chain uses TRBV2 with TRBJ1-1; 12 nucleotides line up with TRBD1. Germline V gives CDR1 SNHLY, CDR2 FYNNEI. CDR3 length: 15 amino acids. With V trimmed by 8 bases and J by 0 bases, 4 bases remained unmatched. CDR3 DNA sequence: TGTGCCAGCGCCGGGACAGGGGGCCTGAACACTGAAGCTTTCTTT. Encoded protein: CASAGTGGLNTEAFF. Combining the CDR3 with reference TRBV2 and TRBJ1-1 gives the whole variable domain EPEVTQTPSHQVTQMGQEVILRCVPISNHLYFYWYRQILGQKVEFLVSFYNNEISEKSEIFDDQFSVERPDGSNFTLKIRSTKLEDSAMYFCASAGTGGLNTEAFFGQGTRLTVV.